Listed below are T cell receptor beta chains from one sample, sequenced in a study of cytomegalovirus exposure and HLA in healthy donors. Some clones are missing from TCRdb's copy, which holds only in-frame ones; the method was immunoSEQ multiplex PCR. The repertoire holds 100,000 to 150,000 clones, with 80% as singletons. The sample taken for sequencing was PBMCs. Receptor source: a female donor in good health and CMV-seronegative. Each CDR3 is given with its conserved first and last residue. A D gene is named only where the DNA matches it firmly. The listing skips clone size in some rows; elsewhere it reads once, few, many or a size class.

V,size,D,J,DNA,CDR3
TRBV5-1,.,TRBD2,TRBJ2-7,TGCGCCAGCAGCCCAACTAGCGGGAGGGCCGCTGAGCAGTACTTC,CASSPTSGRAAEQYF
TRBV2,.,.,TRBJ2-3,TGTGCCGGCGGGGTCCTGAGGGCAGATACGCAGTATTTT,CAGGVLRADTQYF
TRBV5-4,.,.,TRBJ2-3,TGTGCCAGCAGCCTCCCAGCAGATACGCAGTATTTT,CASSLPADTQYF
TRBV15,.,TRBD1,TRBJ2-1,TGTGCCACCAGCAGAGCAAGGGGGCGTTCCATCTACAATGAGCAGTTCTTC,CATSRARGRSIYNEQFF
TRBV10-3,few,.,TRBJ2-1,TGTGCCACCACGGAGGCGGGCCTCTCCTACAATGAGCAGTTCTTC,CATTEAGLSYNEQFF
TRBV15,.,.,TRBJ2-1,TGTGCCACCAGCAGAGATAAAGCGTATGAGCAGTTCTTC,CATSRDKAYEQFF
TRBV28,.,TRBD1,TRBJ1-5,TGTGCCAGCAGTTTATCAGGGGGTCTCAATCAGCCCCAGCATTTT,CASSLSGGLNQPQHF
TRBV5-5,.,.,TRBJ1-5,TGTGCCAGCAGCTTGTTCTATGAGGACAACCAGCATTTT,CASSLFYEDNQHF
TRBV2,.,TRBD1,TRBJ2-4,TGTGCCAGCAGTGAAGGGGACAGCCTTCAGTACTTC,CASSEGDSLQYF
TRBV5-6,.,TRBD1,TRBJ2-7,TGTGCCAGCAGCTTTCTCCAGGGGGCGATCTACGAGCAGTACTTC,CASSFLQGAIYEQYF
TRBV4-2,.,.,TRBJ2-1,TGTGCCAACAGCCAGGCCGGGAATTACAATGAGCAGTTCTTC,CANSQAGNYNEQFF